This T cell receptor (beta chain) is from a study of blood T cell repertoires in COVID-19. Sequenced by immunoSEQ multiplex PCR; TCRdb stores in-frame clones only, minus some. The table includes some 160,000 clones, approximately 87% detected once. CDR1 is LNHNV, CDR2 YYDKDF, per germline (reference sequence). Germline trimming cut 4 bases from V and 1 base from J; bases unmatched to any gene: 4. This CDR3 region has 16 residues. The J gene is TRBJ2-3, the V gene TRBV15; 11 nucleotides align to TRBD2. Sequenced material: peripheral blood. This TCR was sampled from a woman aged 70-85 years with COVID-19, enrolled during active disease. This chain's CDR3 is CATSTGGLAGTDTQYF. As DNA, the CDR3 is TGTGCCACCAGCACGGGGGGACTAGCGGGCACAGATACGCAGTATTTT.